The 22 T cell receptor beta chains given below trace back to one sample, sequenced in a study of T-cell memory formation after mild COVID-19 (dated by TCRdb to about 2021). Receptor amplification or capture employed 5' RACE. TCRdb shows the sequencer as Illumina NovaSeq 6000. TCRdb trimmed public reads at Q25 via fastp, called clones via MiXCR and kept in-frame beta chains. For every CDR3 protein sequence, its rows merge into one entry that carries the most common genes and DNA. This sample gives just over 300,000 distinct CDR3 sequences in total; roughly a fifth of them show up just once. The ten largest make up roughly 21% of the sample. Sequenced: PBMCs or a T cell subset sorted from them (not recorded which). The receptors originated from a man aged 18-30 years who had mild COVID-19 (a few samples of this study predate the infection). The sample titles of this study are shuffled in the database, so cell type and time point are left out; the donor was told from shared clones.

This clonotype was observed a few times. The chain combines TRBV12-3 or TRBV12-4 with TRBJ1-2; 7 bases line up with TRBD1. V lost 5 bases to trimming and J lost 7 bases; unmatched junction nucleotides: 7. This CDR3 is 13 amino acids long. The CDR3 loop is CASSGWQGGGYTF. Here the CDR3 DNA reads TGTGCCAGCAGTGGATGGCAGGGGGGTGGCTACACCTTC.

This clonotype was seen ten or more times. The chain recombines TRBV6-2 or TRBV6-3 with TRBJ2-5; 8 bases map to TRBD2. This CDR3 is 17 amino acids long. Trimming at V came to 2 bases and at J to 5 bases, leaving 13 bases not matched to a gene. Germline CDR1 is MNHEY and CDR2 is SVGEGT. The CDR3 DNA follows: TGTGCCAGCAGTTACCGACCTTGGACTAGCCTCGGGGAGACCCAGTACTTC. Translation: CASSYRPWTSLGETQYF.

This clonotype has more than one count but fewer than ten. The J gene is TRBJ1-5, the V gene TRBV27; 7 bases map to TRBD1. Losses at the gene ends were 5 bases for V and 9 bases for J; bases not matched to a gene: 10. CDR1 and CDR2 (germline): MNHEY, SMNVEV (reference sequence). The length of the CDR3 is 14 residues. CDR3 DNA: TGTGCCAGCAGTCTGACAGGGACCGTGGGGCCCCAGCATTTT. Its translation: CASSLTGTVGPQHF.

The V gene is TRBV7-9, the J gene TRBJ1-1; no firm D call. With 6 bases removed from V and 1 base from J, the gap between germline ends came to 9 bases. The length of the CDR3 is 13 residues. From germline, CDR1 is SEHNR and CDR2 FQNEAQ (reference sequence). The DNA of the CDR3 is TGTGCCAGCAGTTTTTCGGGGAACACTGAAGCTTTCTTT. It encodes CASSFSGNTEAFF.

The chain recombines TRBV6-2 or TRBV6-3 with TRBJ2-2; D remains unclear. Germline V gives CDR1 MNHEY, CDR2 SVGEGT. There are 16 residues in the CDR3. V lost 0 bases to trimming and J lost 0 bases, with 8 bases between them. The CDR3 spells CASSYSGISNTGELFF. In nucleotides, the CDR3 is TGTGCCAGCAGTTACTCAGGGATCTCGAACACCGGGGAGCTGTTTTTT.

This clonotype was detected a few times. The chain joins TRBV20-1 to TRBJ2-3, with D possibly matching TRBD2 (6 bases). Trimming pared 0 bases from V and 2 bases from J, leaving 12 bases between. Germline CDR1 reads DFQATT; CDR2 reads SNEGSKA (reference sequence). This CDR3 comprises 15 residues. In DNA form, the CDR3 reads TGCAGTGCTAGAGATCGACTAGGGCTCACAGATACGCAGTATTTT. Protein: CSARDRLGLTDTQYF.

The chain recombines TRBV5-5 with TRBJ2-3; D not resolved. This CDR3 has 15 amino acids. Trimming stripped 1 base from V and 2 bases from J, with 11 bases between. Germline values: CDR1 SGHKS, CDR2 YYEKEE (reference sequence). This CDR3 is CASSLYFGSTDTQYF. The CDR3 DNA reads TGTGCCAGCAGCTTGTATTTCGGTTCCACAGATACGCAGTATTTT.

The chain couples TRBV7-2 to TRBJ2-2; 12 nucleotides agree with TRBD2. This CDR3 spans 17 amino acids. The ends lost 2 bases at V and 3 bases at J; junction bases unmatched: 4. The germline V gene has CDR1 SGHTA and CDR2 FQGNSA. CDR3 in amino acids: CASSLRLAGAHTGELFF. The CDR3 region has the DNA TGTGCCAGCAGCTTAAGACTAGCGGGGGCCCACACCGGGGAGCTGTTTTTT. Together with reference TRBV7-2 and TRBJ2-2, the CDR3 gives the full variable domain: GAGVSQSPSNKVTEKGKDVELRCDPISGHTALYWYRQSLGQGLEFLIYFQGNSAPDKSGLPSDRFSAERTGGSVSTLTIQRTQQEDSAVYLCASSLRLAGAHTGELFFGEGSRLTVL.

This clonotype has only a few counts. The chain links TRBV6-9 to TRBJ2-4; no reliable D call. CDR3 size: 17 residues. Germline assignment: CDR1 MNHGY and CDR2 SVAAGI. The ends were cut back, 3 bases at V and 0 bases at J, with 15 bases in the middle. CDR3 DNA sequence: TGTGCCAGCAGTTACCCTCGTGTCGGGCCAGCCAAAAACATTCAGTACTTC. As protein: CASSYPRVGPAKNIQYF.

This clonotype was seen only a few times. The rearrangement uses TRBV5-1 and TRBJ2-7, with no clear D. The CDR3 consists of 11 residues. The germline V gene encodes CDR1 SGHRS and CDR2 YFSETQ. Trimming removed 2 bases at V and 4 bases at J, with 4 bases between. Here the CDR3 DNA reads TGCGCCAGCAGCTTAGTTTACGAGCAGTACGTC. Protein product: CASSLVYEQYV.

This rearrangement joins TRBV7-8 to TRBJ2-7; 10 positions agree with TRBD1. Germline values: CDR1 SGHVS, CDR2 FQNEAQ. The CDR3 is 14 residues long. J gave up 7 bases and V 6 bases, and 9 bases lay outside the gene matches. The CDR3 coding sequence is TGTGCCAGCAGTTCGGACAGGGGGAGACATGAGCAGTACGTC. Its protein product is CASSSDRGRHEQYV.

J is TRBJ2-7 and V is TRBV7-6; 7 nucleotides align to TRBD1. This CDR3 region has 16 residues. Germline V gene sequence: CDR1 SGHVS, CDR2 FNYEAQ. Germline trimming cut 5 bases from V and 2 bases from J; bases unmatched to any gene: 12. Here the CDR3 reads CASSPSITGAAYEQYV. CDR3 bases: TGTGCCAGCAGCCCTAGTATCACAGGGGCCGCCTACGAGCAGTACGTC.

CDR3 protein: CASSTGQFSPLHF. In DNA, the CDR3 is TGTGCCAGCAGCACAGGGCAGTTTTCACCCCTCCACTTT. The rearrangement joins TRBV12-3 or TRBV12-4 to TRBJ1-6; possibly TRBD1 for D (6 bases). V was cut by 6 bases and J by 9 bases, with 12 bases left in between. This CDR3 region has 13 residues.

The chain couples TRBV11-2 to TRBJ1-5; unclear D gene. Germline CDR1 is SGHAT and CDR2 is FQNNGV. The CDR3 sequence is 16 residues long. V shed 1 base and J shed 1 base, with 11 bases lying between them. The CDR3 DNA reads as TGTGCCAGCAGCTTAGGTAGAGGGAGGAGCAATCAGCCCCAGCATTTT. Translating gives CASSLGRGRSNQPQHF. The full variable domain, in which reference TRBV11-2 and TRBJ1-5 provide the parts outside the CDR3, is EAGVAQSPRYKIIEKRQSVAFWCNPISGHATLYWYQQILGQGPKLLIQFQNNGVVDDSQLPKDRFSAERLKGVDSTLKIQPAKLEDSAVYLCASSLGRGRSNQPQHFGDGTRLSIL.

V and J are TRBV2 and TRBJ2-3, with D maybe TRBD1 (6 bases). The CDR3 contains 15 residues. Deletions cut 3 bases from V and 1 base from J, with 11 bases between. From germline, CDR1 is SNHLY and CDR2 FYNNEI. The CDR3 bases are TGTGCCAGCAGTGATCAACAGGGACGCACAGATACGCAGTATTTT. Protein product: CASSDQQGRTDTQYF.

The table lists this clonotype with a few counts. This sequence joins TRBV7-9 and TRBJ2-4; D remains ambiguous. Trimming cost V 7 bases and J 0 bases, with 16 bases left between them. Germline CDR1 and CDR2: SEHNR and FQNEAQ (reference sequence). The CDR3 covers 16 residues. CDR3 protein: CASTPRRTLAKNIQYF. For the CDR3, the DNA is TGTGCCAGCACCCCTCGACGGACCCTAGCCAAAAACATTCAGTACTTC.

This clonotype was found many times. The chain couples TRBV7-2 to TRBJ2-1; 7 positions match TRBD1. The V and J ends lost 5 bases and 4 bases, in that order; junction bases with no gene match: 2. The germline V gene has CDR1 SGHTA and CDR2 FQGNSA. The CDR3 sequence is 13 residues long. In DNA, the CDR3 is TGTGCCAGCAGCCAGGGACAGTACAATGAGCAGTTCTTC. Protein product: CASSQGQYNEQFF.

The chain employs TRBV5-1 and TRBJ2-1; D is possibly TRBD1 (5 bases). V was shortened by 4 bases and J by 6 bases, with 11 bases between the two germline ends. Germline V gene sequence: CDR1 SGHRS, CDR2 YFSETQ. There are 13 residues in the CDR3. The CDR3 loop reads CASSAGFGNEQFF. CDR3 coding DNA: TGCGCCAGCAGCGCAGGGTTCGGCAATGAGCAGTTCTTC.

V is TRBV4-3 and J is TRBJ1-3; D not resolved. V was shortened by 3 bases and J by 2 bases, with 14 bases between the two germline ends. The CDR3 runs 16 residues. CDR1 and CDR2 (germline): LGHNA, YSLEER. CDR3 protein: CASSHLSGAPGNTIYF. The CDR3 DNA reads TGCGCCAGCAGCCACCTATCAGGAGCGCCTGGAAACACCATATATTTT.

The sample holds a few counts of this clonotype. The V call is TRBV20-1, the J call TRBJ1-4; no firm D call. The CDR3 totals 13 residues. Trimming removed 5 bases at V and 0 bases at J, with 7 bases between. Germline assignment: CDR1 DFQATT and CDR2 SNEGSKA (reference sequence). The CDR3 region has the DNA TGCAGTGCTGGCCGTGCAACTAATGAAAAACTGTTTTTT. It is translated as CSAGRATNEKLFF.

CDR3 amino acids: CASSPGGAFYGYTF. The CDR3 coding sequence is TGTGCCAGCAGCCCCGGTGGTGCGTTCTATGGCTACACCTTC. The rearrangement uses TRBV28 and TRBJ1-2; no clear D gene. The germline V and J ends were trimmed by 6 bases and 4 bases, with 15 bases remaining between them. The germline CDR1 and CDR2 sequences are MDHEN and SYDVKM. CDR3 length: 14 amino acids.

The chain links TRBV7-3 to TRBJ2-6; 8 positions match TRBD2. Germline V gene sequence: CDR1 SGHTA, CDR2 FQGTGA. The CDR3 runs to 16 residues. Trimming cost V 4 bases and J 4 bases; bases outside gene matches: 6. The CDR3 spells CASSSGGAAGANVLTF. CDR3 bases: TGTGCCAGCAGCTCCGGGGGGGCAGCGGGGGCCAACGTCCTGACTTTC.